This passage covers 27 T cell receptor beta chains from one sample sequenced in a study of human thymus T cells. Using immunoSEQ multiplex PCR, the repertoire was profiled, and TCRdb retains in-frame clones only, with some absent. The sample has about 130,000 clones, around 94% seen once. Resections that were taken during corrective heart surgery supplied the thymus tissue. The specimen sequenced was thymus tissue. Source of these receptors: a boy under three years old with a congenital heart defect but otherwise immunologically healthy.

On this clone: One end of the junction fails to match germline, which may point to a read error. The J gene is TRBJ2-1, the V gene TRBV7-7; D remains unclear. The CDR3 extends over 15 amino acids. Per germline, CDR1 SSHAT and CDR2 FNYEAQ (reference sequence). The CDR3 DNA reads TGTGCTAGCAGCTACAGATTCAGCTCCTACAATGAGCAGTTCTTC. This sequence encodes CASSYRFSSYNEQFF.

V is TRBV15 and J is TRBJ1-5; TRBD1 matches 7 bases. Looked up from germline, CDR1 is LNHNV and CDR2 is YYDKDF (reference sequence). V shed 8 bases, J shed 4 bases, and the junction held 2 bases outside the gene matches. The CDR3 consists of 12 residues. The CDR3 DNA sequence: TGTGCCACCGGGGACAGAAATCAGCCCCAGCATTTT. Its protein is CATGDRNQPQHF.

The chain carries TRBV5-6 and TRBJ1-1; D is uncertain. This CDR3 is built from 12 residues. V lost 4 bases to trimming and J lost 8 bases, with 12 bases between them. Per the germline V gene, CDR1 is SGHDT and CDR2 is YYEEEE. This CDR3 reads CASSLGRQEAFF. The CDR3 DNA reads as TGTGCCAGCAGCCTGGGCCGGCAGGAAGCTTTCTTT.

The table lists this clone with a count of one. This chain links TRBV4-1 with TRBJ2-1; 13 positions agree with TRBD2. CDR3 length: 17 amino acids. The ends lost 5 bases at V and 5 bases at J; junction bases unmatched: 9. The germline gives CDR1 MGHRA, CDR2 YSYEKL. In DNA, the CDR3 is TGCGCCAGCAGCTGCCGGTTACTAGCGGGGGGGGACAATGAGCAGTTCTTC. This encodes CASSCRLLAGGDNEQFF.

The CDR3 bases are TGTGCCAGCAGCGCCCTAGCGGGGCCACAAGAGACCCAGTACTTC. Translating it yields CASSALAGPQETQYF. The chain joins TRBV9 to TRBJ2-5; TRBD2 matches at 9 bases. Germline V lookup: CDR1 SGDLS, CDR2 YYNGEE. The CDR3 loop spans 15 amino acids. The V gene end was trimmed by 3 bases and the J gene end by 2 bases; junction bases not matched to a gene: 5. The whole variable domain, filled in from reference TRBV9 and TRBJ2-5, reads DSGVTQTPKHLITATGQRVTLRCSPRSGDLSVYWYQQSLDQGLQFLIQYYNGEERAKGNILERFSAQQFPDLHSELNLSSLELGDSALYFCASSALAGPQETQYFGPGTRLLVL.

The genes are TRBV28 and TRBJ2-3, with TRBD2 matching over 11 bases. The CDR3 runs 14 residues. Germline V gives CDR1 MDHEN, CDR2 SYDVKM. The V and J ends lost 10 bases and 1 base, in that order; junction bases with no gene match: 4. CDR3 coding DNA: TGTGCCACCGTACTAGCGGGGGGCACAGATACGCAGTATTTT. Translated, it gives CATVLAGGTDTQYF. The full variable domain, with the rest looked up from reference TRBV28 and TRBJ2-3, is DVKVTQSSRYLVKRTGEKVFLECVQDMDHENMFWYRQDPGLGLRLIYFSYDVKMKEKGDIPEGYSVSREKKERFSLILESASTNQTSMYLCATVLAGGTDTQYFGPGTRLTVL.

This rearrangement joins TRBV15 to TRBJ1-2, with a possible D match to TRBD1 (5 bases). The V gene's germline CDR1 is LNHNV and CDR2 YYDKDF (reference sequence). The CDR3 loop spans 14 amino acids. The V gene lost 1 base and the J gene lost 3 bases, with 9 bases spanning the gap. Written as DNA, the CDR3 is TGTGCCACCAGCAGAGGGGGCCGGGACTATGGCTACACCTTC. Translation: CATSRGGRDYGYTF. The variable domain in full, completed from reference TRBV15 and TRBJ1-2, reads DAMVIQNPRYQVTQFGKPVTLSCSQTLNHNVMYWYQQKSSQAPKLLFHYYDKDFNNEADTPDNFQSRRPNTSFCFLDIRSPGLGDTAMYLCATSRGGRDYGYTFGSGTRLTVV.

This clone occurred once. The chain has TRBV15 and TRBJ2-1; weak D call: TRBD2 (6 bases). The CDR3 contains 19 residues. Germline V lookup: CDR1 LNHNV, CDR2 YYDKDF (reference sequence). V was cut by 0 bases and J by 12 bases, with 30 bases left in between. In nucleotides, the CDR3 is TGTGCCACCAGCAGAGACTCCAAAGCTAGTGGGGGGTTCCCGTTTGGGCAGTTCTTC. Its protein is CATSRDSKASGGFPFGQFF.

V gene TRBV12-5 combines with J gene TRBJ2-1; 16 bases match TRBD2. J gave up 8 bases and V 2 bases, and 3 bases lay outside the gene matches. The CDR3 is 16 residues long. The germline V gene has CDR1 LGHNT and CDR2 FRNRAP. CDR3 region: CASGLPGTSGGDEQFF. The CDR3 DNA reads as TGTGCTAGTGGTTTGCCTGGGACTAGCGGGGGGGATGAGCAGTTCTTC.

The chain recombines TRBV6-5 with TRBJ2-7, with D possibly being TRBD1 or TRBD2 (5 bases each). Germline lookup yields CDR1 MNHEY and CDR2 SVGAGI. The ends were cut back, 6 bases at V and 4 bases at J, with 10 bases in the middle. The CDR3 loop spans 12 amino acids. The CDR3 is CASSRDGYEQYF. The CDR3 nucleotides read TGTGCCAGCAGCCGGGACGGATACGAGCAGTACTTC.

The rearrangement links TRBV28 to TRBJ2-7; 7 bases line up with TRBD1. This CDR3 region has 13 residues. Trimming at V came to 6 bases and at J to 5 bases, leaving 7 bases not matched to a gene. Germline CDR1 and CDR2: MDHEN and SYDVKM. CDR3 coding DNA: TGTGCCAGCAGCCCTCGGGACAGCCACGAGCAGTACTTC. Translation: CASSPRDSHEQYF.

This clone is a singleton in its sample. V usage is TRBV29-1 and J usage is TRBJ1-2; the match to TRBD1 covers 7 bases. Germline V gene sequence: CDR1 SQVTM, CDR2 ANQGSEA. J gave up 6 bases and V 4 bases, and 5 bases lay outside the gene matches. This CDR3 is built from 12 residues. CDR3 residues: CSVAPGQNGYTF. The DNA for the CDR3 is TGCAGCGTTGCTCCGGGACAGAATGGCTACACCTTC.

J is TRBJ1-1 and V is TRBV28, with D possibly being TRBD1 (5 bases). The CDR3 covers 12 residues. Germline V gene lookup returns CDR1 MDHEN and CDR2 SYDVKM. The germline V and J ends were trimmed by 11 bases and 1 base, with 11 bases remaining between them. As DNA, the CDR3 is TGTGCCTCAGGGTGGGAGAACACTGAAGCTTTCTTT. It specifies CASGWENTEAFF.

The chain uses TRBV30 and TRBJ1-1, with D unclear. The CDR3 contains 16 residues. V gave up 2 bases and J gave up 0 bases, with 16 bases separating them. Germline-derived CDR1 and CDR2 are GTSNPN and SVGIG (reference sequence). In DNA, the CDR3 is TGTGCCTGGAGTCCAATGAGTGACGCCCTGAACACTGAAGCTTTCTTT. Amino acid sequence: CAWSPMSDALNTEAFF.

The chain employs TRBV25-1 and TRBJ2-3; 8 positions agree with TRBD2. The CDR3 contains 17 residues. Trimming took 2 bases from V and 2 from J; bases not matched to a gene: 9. In germline, CDR1 is MGHDK, CDR2 SYGVNS. The CDR3 here is CASSENWGSGVTDTQYF. The CDR3 bases are TGTGCCAGCAGTGAAAATTGGGGTAGCGGGGTCACAGATACGCAGTATTTT.

The V call is TRBV7-3, the J call TRBJ2-7; 10 bases agree with TRBD1. V lost 5 bases to trimming and J lost 3 bases; unmatched junction nucleotides: 1. The germline gives CDR1 SGHTA, CDR2 FQGTGA. The CDR3 spans 13 residues. The CDR3 DNA sequence: TGTGCCAGCAGCCGGGACAGGGGCTACGAGCAGTACTTC. Protein product: CASSRDRGYEQYF.

The chain combines TRBV4-1 with TRBJ1-6; 9 nucleotides match TRBD1. CDR3 length equals 16 residues. Germline CDR1 MGHRA, CDR2 YSYEKL. The J segment lost 8 bases and the V segment lost 2 bases, leaving 7 bases of the junction unmatched. The CDR3 loop is CASSQSLTGGYSPLHF. In DNA form, the CDR3 reads TGCGCCAGCAGCCAATCGTTGACAGGGGGGTATTCACCCCTCCACTTT.

The chain uses TRBV13 and TRBJ1-2; D remains unclear. CDR3 length: 15 residues. V was cut by 4 bases and J by 8 bases, with 20 bases left in between. From germline, CDR1 is PRHDT and CDR2 FYEKMQ (reference sequence). The CDR3 coding sequence is TGTGCCAGCAGCTCGACTCAGGAGAATCTGGGGGGCTACACCTTC. Translated: CASSSTQENLGGYTF.

The chain carries TRBV9 and TRBJ1-3, with no clear D. Trimming removed 4 bases at V and 0 bases at J, with 11 bases between. Germline V gene lookup returns CDR1 SGDLS and CDR2 YYNGEE. This CDR3 has 15 residues. The CDR3 coding sequence is TGTGCCAGCAGCCATGTAGGCCGCTCTGGAAACACCATATATTTT. It codes for CASSHVGRSGNTIYF. The whole variable domain, filled in from reference TRBV9 and TRBJ1-3, reads DSGVTQTPKHLITATGQRVTLRCSPRSGDLSVYWYQQSLDQGLQFLIQYYNGEERAKGNILERFSAQQFPDLHSELNLSSLELGDSALYFCASSHVGRSGNTIYFGEGSWLTVV.

This rearrangement joins TRBV5-5 to TRBJ2-2, with a possible D match to TRBD1 (5 bases). V lost 5 bases to trimming and J lost 1 base, with 15 bases between them. This CDR3 contains 16 residues. Germline V gives CDR1 SGHKS, CDR2 YYEKEE (reference sequence). The CDR3 is CASSLGAERNTGELFF. CDR3 DNA sequence: TGTGCCAGCAGTCTTGGGGCGGAGAGGAACACCGGGGAGCTGTTTTTT.

The rearrangement uses TRBV5-1 and TRBJ2-7, with D possibly matching TRBD1 (6 bases). Germline CDR1 and CDR2: SGHRS and YFSETQ. This CDR3 contains 17 residues. The germline V and J ends were trimmed by 0 bases and 0 bases, with 16 bases remaining between them. CDR3 in DNA: TGCGCCAGCAGCTTGGGGGGATCGGGACAACTCTCCTACGAGCAGTACTTC. This codes for CASSLGGSGQLSYEQYF.

The V gene is TRBV4-3, the J gene TRBJ1-1; D uncertain. This CDR3 contains 17 residues. With 1 base removed from V and 0 bases from J, the gap between germline ends came to 15 bases. Germline V gene data show CDR1 as LGHNA and CDR2 as YSLEER. The CDR3 bases are TGCGCCAGCAGCCAAGGTGCCCACCGCGGGGTGAACACTGAAGCTTTCTTT. This encodes CASSQGAHRGVNTEAFF.

The rearrangement joins TRBV4-3 to TRBJ2-5; TRBD2 matches at 11 bases. This CDR3 is 16 amino acids long. Looked up from germline, CDR1 is LGHNA and CDR2 is YSLEER. Unmatched junction bases numbered 3, after V lost 0 bases and J lost 3 bases. The CDR3 DNA sequence: TGCGCCAGCAGCCAAGATAGCGGGGGGGCCGAAGAGACCCAGTACTTC. It is translated as CASSQDSGGAEETQYF.

The chain carries TRBV19 and TRBJ2-7, with 7 bases aligning to TRBD1. Per the germline V gene, CDR1 is LNHDA and CDR2 is SQIVND (reference sequence). The CDR3 runs to 15 residues. The ends lost 5 bases at V and 2 bases at J; junction bases unmatched: 9. CDR3 sequence (DNA): TGTGCCAGTAGTTTCACGACAGGGCGTACCTACGAGCAGTACTTC. It translates to CASSFTTGRTYEQYF.

The chain employs TRBV2 and TRBJ2-6; D perhaps matches TRBD2 (6 bases). V gave up 0 bases and J gave up 1 base, with 10 bases separating them. This CDR3 spans 17 amino acids. The germline CDR1 and CDR2 sequences are SNHLY and FYNNEI. In nucleotides, the CDR3 is TGTGCCAGCAGTGAAGCGCTTCGGGGGTCTGGGGCCAACGTCCTGACTTTC. It is translated as CASSEALRGSGANVLTF.

The chain uses TRBV6-4 and TRBJ2-3; 11 nucleotides line up with TRBD1. The V segment lost 5 bases and the J segment 0 bases; nucleotides outside the gene matches: 4. The V gene's germline CDR1 is MRHNA and CDR2 SNTAGT. The CDR3 contains 16 residues. The CDR3 bases are TGTGCCAGCAGTTCCGGGACAGGGGGTAGCACAGATACGCAGTATTTT. It translates to CASSSGTGGSTDTQYF.

The chain joins TRBV10-1 to TRBJ2-7; weak D call: TRBD2 (6 bases). V gave up 4 bases and J gave up 3 bases, with 10 bases separating them. The CDR3 has 13 amino acids. Germline V gives CDR1 WNHNN, CDR2 SYGVQD (reference sequence). The CDR3 loop is CASSVAGGYEQYF. For the CDR3, the DNA is TGCGCCAGCAGTGTGGCCGGGGGCTACGAGCAGTACTTC.